This is a list of T cell receptor beta chains from one sample in a study of blood T cells in healthy people across ages. TCRdb fed the 5' RACE reads into MiXCR, producing one record per CDR3 protein. The sample lists 1 million to 1.2 million distinct CDR3 sequences; roughly two fifths were seen once. Source material: blood. Receptors were obtained from a man aged 18 to 30 in good health. Both conserved end residues are part of each CDR3. A D gene is named only where the DNA matches it firmly. Size is omitted from some rows. Given values are once, few, many or a class for expanded clones.

v_call: TRBV4-2; clone_size: .; j_call: TRBJ2-5; d_call: .; cdr3_nt: TGTGCCAGCAGCCAATTCCACGGCCAAGAGACCCAGTACTTC; cdr3_aa: CASSQFHGQETQYF
v_call: TRBV10-3; clone_size: .; j_call: TRBJ2-5; d_call: .; cdr3_nt: TGTGCCATCAGTGAGGTGGTAGCGAGGGACAATGAGCAGTACTTC; cdr3_aa: CAISEVVARDNEQYF
v_call: TRBV7-2; clone_size: once; j_call: TRBJ1-6; d_call: .; cdr3_nt: TGTGCCAGCAGCTTAGAGGGCAGGGGAAATAATTCACCCCTCCACTTT; cdr3_aa: CASSLEGRGNNSPLHF
v_call: TRBV4-2; clone_size: .; j_call: TRBJ2-7; d_call: .; cdr3_nt: TGTGCCAGCAGCCAATACTCCCTCCGGGACGCGGCCTACGAGCAGTACTTC; cdr3_aa: CASSQYSLRDAAYEQYF
v_call: TRBV27; clone_size: .; j_call: TRBJ2-6; d_call: .; cdr3_nt: TGTGCCAGCAGTTTCCAGGGTCGCTCTGGGGCCAACGTCCTGACTTTC; cdr3_aa: CASSFQGRSGANVLTF
v_call: TRBV7-2; clone_size: once; j_call: TRBJ2-1; d_call: TRBD2; cdr3_nt: TGTGCCAGCAGCTTAGGCCGTTCTAGCGGGGGGCCCTACAATGAGCAGTTCTTC; cdr3_aa: CASSLGRSSGGPYNEQFF
v_call: TRBV7-2; clone_size: few; j_call: TRBJ1-5; d_call: .; cdr3_nt: TGTGCCAGCAGCTTAGCTCGAGGGGGCAATCAGCCCCAGCATTTT; cdr3_aa: CASSLARGGNQPQHF
v_call: TRBV7-2; clone_size: .; j_call: TRBJ2-3; d_call: TRBD2; cdr3_nt: TGTGCCAGCAGCTTTCTTGGACTAGATCGGCGGAACACAGATACGCAGTATTTT; cdr3_aa: CASSFLGLDRRNTDTQYF
v_call: TRBV10-3; clone_size: many; j_call: TRBJ1-1; d_call: TRBD1; cdr3_nt: TGTGCCATCAGCGGGACAGATCTCATGAACACTGAAGCTTTCTTT; cdr3_aa: CAISGTDLMNTEAFF
v_call: TRBV5-1; clone_size: many; j_call: TRBJ2-7; d_call: .; cdr3_nt: TGCGCCAGCAGCTTGGTAGCCGGGTACGAGCAGTACTTC; cdr3_aa: CASSLVAGYEQYF
v_call: TRBV19; clone_size: .; j_call: TRBJ1-5; d_call: .; cdr3_nt: TGTGCCAGTAGTATAGCCGGGTTAGGCAATCAGCCCCAGCATTTT; cdr3_aa: CASSIAGLGNQPQHF
v_call: TRBV29-1; clone_size: .; j_call: TRBJ2-7; d_call: .; cdr3_nt: TGCAGCGTTGGGCAAGACTACGAGCAGTACTTC; cdr3_aa: CSVGQDYEQYF
v_call: TRBV29-1; clone_size: .; j_call: TRBJ1-1; d_call: .; cdr3_nt: TGCAGCTCGAGGGGCCGGGACGGATCTGGTGAAGCTTTCTTT; cdr3_aa: CSSRGRDGSGEAFF
v_call: TRBV7-9; clone_size: few; j_call: TRBJ2-3; d_call: .; cdr3_nt: TGTGCCAGCAGCTTAGTGGAGGGGGGCTCTACAGATACGCAGTATTTT; cdr3_aa: CASSLVEGGSTDTQYF
v_call: TRBV7-9; clone_size: .; j_call: TRBJ2-7; d_call: .; cdr3_nt: TGTACCAGCAGCTTCAGCTACAGGGACGAGCAGTACTTC; cdr3_aa: CTSSFSYRDEQYF
v_call: TRBV27; clone_size: .; j_call: TRBJ2-4; d_call: .; cdr3_nt: TGTGCCAGCAGGGAACGGATTGGGGACATTCAGTACTTC; cdr3_aa: CASRERIGDIQYF
v_call: TRBV27; clone_size: .; j_call: TRBJ2-1; d_call: TRBD1; cdr3_nt: TGTGCCAGCAGTTTAGGGTCAGGGGGTCTCTACAATGAGCAGTTCTTC; cdr3_aa: CASSLGSGGLYNEQFF
v_call: TRBV29-1; clone_size: once; j_call: TRBJ2-1; d_call: .; cdr3_nt: TGCAGCGTTGTGTTTCGACAGGAAAATGAGCAGTTCTTC; cdr3_aa: CSVVFRQENEQFF
v_call: TRBV5-1; clone_size: many; j_call: TRBJ2-4; d_call: .; cdr3_nt: TGCGCCAGCGGGGCAGGGACGCGAACCAAAAACATTCAGTACTTC; cdr3_aa: CASGAGTRTKNIQYF
v_call: TRBV5-1; clone_size: once; j_call: TRBJ1-1; d_call: .; cdr3_nt: TGCGCCAGCAGCTTGACGGCCAGGGAGGGTGACACTGAAGCTTTCTTT; cdr3_aa: CASSLTAREGDTEAFF
v_call: TRBV7-2; clone_size: few; j_call: TRBJ2-7; d_call: TRBD1; cdr3_nt: TGTGCCAGCAGCTTAGGGACAGGGGACCACGAGCAGTACTTC; cdr3_aa: CASSLGTGDHEQYF
v_call: TRBV2; clone_size: .; j_call: TRBJ2-5; d_call: .; cdr3_nt: TGTGCCAGCAGTGACCAGCCCCTCCAAGAGACCCAGTACTTC; cdr3_aa: CASSDQPLQETQYF
v_call: TRBV6-2/TRBV6-3; clone_size: few; j_call: TRBJ2-5; d_call: TRBD2; cdr3_nt: TGTGCCAGCCTCGTGGCGGCGGGGGTAAACAATGAGCAGTACTTC; cdr3_aa: CASLVAAGVNNEQYF
v_call: TRBV20-1; clone_size: .; j_call: TRBJ2-1; d_call: TRBD2; cdr3_nt: TGCAGTGCTAGAGAGGGCGGGAGAAACAAGGAGCAGTTCTTC; cdr3_aa: CSAREGGRNKEQFF
v_call: TRBV7-2; clone_size: few; j_call: TRBJ1-1; d_call: .; cdr3_nt: TGTGCCAGCAGCTTACTGACCATGAACACTGAAGCTTTCTTT; cdr3_aa: CASSLLTMNTEAFF
v_call: TRBV20-1; clone_size: .; j_call: TRBJ1-4; d_call: TRBD1; cdr3_nt: TGCAGTGCTAGAGTGACAGGGGTAGGAGAAAAACTGTTTTTT; cdr3_aa: CSARVTGVGEKLFF
v_call: TRBV12-3/TRBV12-4; clone_size: few; j_call: TRBJ1-2; d_call: .; cdr3_nt: TGTGCCAGCAGTTTAGGTGCCCGACAGAGGGCCACCTTC; cdr3_aa: CASSLGARQRATF
v_call: TRBV5-6; clone_size: few; j_call: TRBJ2-5; d_call: .; cdr3_nt: TGTGCCAGCAGCGATCTATATAGGGGGGAAGAGACCCAGTACTTC; cdr3_aa: CASSDLYRGEETQYF
v_call: TRBV9; clone_size: .; j_call: TRBJ1-1; d_call: .; cdr3_nt: TGTGCCAGCAGCGTGGGGGACATCACTGAAGCTTTCTTT; cdr3_aa: CASSVGDITEAFF
v_call: TRBV21-1; clone_size: .; j_call: TRBJ1-2; d_call: .; cdr3_nt: TGTGCCAGCGATCCGGGCAGCCCCTTTAATTATGGCTACACCTTC; cdr3_aa: CASDPGSPFNYGYTF
v_call: TRBV20-1; clone_size: .; j_call: TRBJ1-2; d_call: TRBD1; cdr3_nt: TGCAGTGCAACCGGGACAGGGGTTTCGGGAGGCTACACCTTC; cdr3_aa: CSATGTGVSGGYTF
v_call: TRBV6-5; clone_size: .; j_call: TRBJ1-2; d_call: .; cdr3_nt: TGTGCCAGCAGCAGAGGACAGATAATTAACTATGGCTACACCTTC; cdr3_aa: CASSRGQIINYGYTF
v_call: TRBV20-1; clone_size: .; j_call: TRBJ2-3; d_call: TRBD2; cdr3_nt: TGCAGTGCTAGATCCCCAGTCGGGGGGGGGCGGACAGATACGCAGTATTTT; cdr3_aa: CSARSPVGGGRTDTQYF